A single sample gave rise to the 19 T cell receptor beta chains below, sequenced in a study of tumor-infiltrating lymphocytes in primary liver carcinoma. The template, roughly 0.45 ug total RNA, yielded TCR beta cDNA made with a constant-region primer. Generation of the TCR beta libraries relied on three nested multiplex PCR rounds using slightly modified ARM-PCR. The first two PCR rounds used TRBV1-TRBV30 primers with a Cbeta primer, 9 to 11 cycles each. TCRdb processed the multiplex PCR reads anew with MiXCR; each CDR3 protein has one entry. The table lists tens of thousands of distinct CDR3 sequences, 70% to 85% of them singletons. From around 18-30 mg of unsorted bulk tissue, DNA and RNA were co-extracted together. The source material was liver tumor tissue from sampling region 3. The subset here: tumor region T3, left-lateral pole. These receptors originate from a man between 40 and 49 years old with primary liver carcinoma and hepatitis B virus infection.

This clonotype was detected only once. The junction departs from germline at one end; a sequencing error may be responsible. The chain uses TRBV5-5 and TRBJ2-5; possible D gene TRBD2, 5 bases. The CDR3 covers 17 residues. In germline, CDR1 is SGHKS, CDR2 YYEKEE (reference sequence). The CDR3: CASSLGLARGYHETQYF. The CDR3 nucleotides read TGTGCCAGCAGTTTGGGGTTAGCAAGAGGGTACCATGAGACCCAGTACTTC. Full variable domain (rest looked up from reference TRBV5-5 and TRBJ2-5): DAGVTQSPTHLIKTRGQQVTLRCSPISGHKSVSWYQQVLGQGPQFIFQYYEKEERGRGNFPDRFSARQFPNYSSELNVNALLLGDSALYLCASSLGLARGYHETQYFGPGTRLLVL.

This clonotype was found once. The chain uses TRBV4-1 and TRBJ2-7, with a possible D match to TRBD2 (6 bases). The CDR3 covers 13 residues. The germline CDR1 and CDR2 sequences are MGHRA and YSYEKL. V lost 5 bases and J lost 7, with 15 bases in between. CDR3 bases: TGCGCCAGCAGCGAAGGTGTAGCGGAGGAGCAGTACTTC. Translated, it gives CASSEGVAEEQYF.

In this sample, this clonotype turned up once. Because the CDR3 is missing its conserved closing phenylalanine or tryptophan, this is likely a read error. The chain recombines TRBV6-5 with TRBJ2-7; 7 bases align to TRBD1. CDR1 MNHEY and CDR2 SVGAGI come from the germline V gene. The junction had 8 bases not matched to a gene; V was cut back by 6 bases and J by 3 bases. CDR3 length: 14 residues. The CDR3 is CASSSTDRDYEQYS. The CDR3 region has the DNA TGTGCCAGCAGCTCTACCGACAGGGACTACGAGCAGTACTCC.

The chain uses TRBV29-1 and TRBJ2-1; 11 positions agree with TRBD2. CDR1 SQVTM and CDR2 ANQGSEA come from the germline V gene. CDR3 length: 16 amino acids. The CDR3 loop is CNAEGGASGRHNEQFF. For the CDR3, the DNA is TGCAACGCTGAAGGGGGGGCTAGCGGGAGGCACAATGAGCAGTTCTTC.

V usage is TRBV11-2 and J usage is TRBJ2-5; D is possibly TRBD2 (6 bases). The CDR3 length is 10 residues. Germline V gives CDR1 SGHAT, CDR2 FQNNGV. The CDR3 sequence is CVSGPGAQYF. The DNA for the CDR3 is TGTGTGAGTGGACCGGGGGCCCAGTACTTC.

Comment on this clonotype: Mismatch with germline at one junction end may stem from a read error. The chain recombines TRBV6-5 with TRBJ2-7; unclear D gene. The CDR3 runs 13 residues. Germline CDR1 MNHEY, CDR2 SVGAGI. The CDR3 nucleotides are TGTGCCAGCAGTTACTCGAAGGGCCGCGAGCAATACTTC. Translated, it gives CASSYSKGREQYF.

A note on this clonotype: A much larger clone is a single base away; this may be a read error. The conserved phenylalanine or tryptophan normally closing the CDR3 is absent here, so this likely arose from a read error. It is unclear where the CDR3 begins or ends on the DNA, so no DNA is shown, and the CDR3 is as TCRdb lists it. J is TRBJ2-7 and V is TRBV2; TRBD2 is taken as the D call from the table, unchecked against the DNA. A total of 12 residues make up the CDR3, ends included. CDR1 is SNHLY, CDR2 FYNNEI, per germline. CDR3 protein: CASSGTSFSEYL.

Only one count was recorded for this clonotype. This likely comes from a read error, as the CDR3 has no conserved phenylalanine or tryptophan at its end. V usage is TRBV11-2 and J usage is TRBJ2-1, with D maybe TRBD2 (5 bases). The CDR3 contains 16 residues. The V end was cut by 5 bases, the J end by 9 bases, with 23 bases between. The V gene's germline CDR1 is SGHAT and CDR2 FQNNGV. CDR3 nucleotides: TGTGCCAGCAGCATGGATATCGGGCTAGCCATGGGTGAGCAGTTCTCC. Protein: CASSMDIGLAMGEQFS.

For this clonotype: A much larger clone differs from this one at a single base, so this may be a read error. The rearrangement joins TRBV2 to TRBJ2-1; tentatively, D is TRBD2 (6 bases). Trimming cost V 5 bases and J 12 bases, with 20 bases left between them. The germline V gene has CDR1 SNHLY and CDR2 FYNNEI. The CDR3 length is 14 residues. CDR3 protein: CASSPTTSRDVQFF. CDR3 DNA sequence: TGTGCCAGCAGTCCTACGACTAGTAGGGATGTGCAGTTCTTC.

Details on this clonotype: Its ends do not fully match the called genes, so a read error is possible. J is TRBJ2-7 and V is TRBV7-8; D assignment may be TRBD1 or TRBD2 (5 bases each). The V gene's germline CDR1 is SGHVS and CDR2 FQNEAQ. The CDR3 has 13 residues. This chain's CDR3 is CASRGDTSYELYF. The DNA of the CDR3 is TGTGCCAGCAGGGGGGATACATCATACGAGCTGTACTTC.

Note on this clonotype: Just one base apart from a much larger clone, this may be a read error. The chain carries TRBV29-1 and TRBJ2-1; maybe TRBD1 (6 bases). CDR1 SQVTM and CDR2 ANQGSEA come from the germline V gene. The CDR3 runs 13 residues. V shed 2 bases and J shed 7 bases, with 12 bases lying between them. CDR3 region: CSVERTVRNEQFF. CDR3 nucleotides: TGCAGCGTTGAAAGGACAGTACGAAATGAGCAGTTCTTC.

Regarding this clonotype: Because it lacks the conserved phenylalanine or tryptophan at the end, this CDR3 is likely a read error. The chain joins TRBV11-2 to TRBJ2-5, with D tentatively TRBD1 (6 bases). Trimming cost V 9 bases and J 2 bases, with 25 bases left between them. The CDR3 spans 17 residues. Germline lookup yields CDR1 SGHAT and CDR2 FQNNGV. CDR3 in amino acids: CARSLVSGGSRQETQYL. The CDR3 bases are TGTGCCAGGAGCCTAGTCAGTGGGGGCAGTCGGCAAGAGACCCAGTACCTC.

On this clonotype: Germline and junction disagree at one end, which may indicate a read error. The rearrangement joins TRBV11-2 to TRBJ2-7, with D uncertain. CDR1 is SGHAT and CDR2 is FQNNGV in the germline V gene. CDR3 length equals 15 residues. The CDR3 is CASNLSVGIFYEQYF. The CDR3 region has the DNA TGTGCAAGCAACCTATCTGTGGGAATATTCTACGAGCAGTACTTC.

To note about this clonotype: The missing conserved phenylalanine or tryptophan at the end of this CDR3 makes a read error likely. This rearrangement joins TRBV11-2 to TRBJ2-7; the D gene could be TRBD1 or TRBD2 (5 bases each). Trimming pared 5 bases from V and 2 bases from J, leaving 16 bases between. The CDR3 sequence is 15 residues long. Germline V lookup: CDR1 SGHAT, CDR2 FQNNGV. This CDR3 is CASSRGSSRAYEQYC. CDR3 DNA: TGTGCCAGCAGCCGTGGTTCTAGCAGGGCCTACGAGCAGTACTGC.

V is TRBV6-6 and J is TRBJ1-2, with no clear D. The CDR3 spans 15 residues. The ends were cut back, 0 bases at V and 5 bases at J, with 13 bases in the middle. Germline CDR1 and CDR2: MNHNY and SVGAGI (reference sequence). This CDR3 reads CASSYSLLVEYGYTF. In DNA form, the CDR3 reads TGTGCCAGCAGTTACTCGCTCCTTGTAGAATATGGCTACACCTTC.

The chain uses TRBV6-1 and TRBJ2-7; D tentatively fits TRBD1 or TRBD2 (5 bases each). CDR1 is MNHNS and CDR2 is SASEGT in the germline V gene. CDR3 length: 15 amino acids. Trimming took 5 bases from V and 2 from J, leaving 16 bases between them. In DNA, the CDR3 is TGTGCCAGCAGTCGTGTAGAATTGGGGGCCTACGAGCAGTACTTC. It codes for CASSRVELGAYEQYF.

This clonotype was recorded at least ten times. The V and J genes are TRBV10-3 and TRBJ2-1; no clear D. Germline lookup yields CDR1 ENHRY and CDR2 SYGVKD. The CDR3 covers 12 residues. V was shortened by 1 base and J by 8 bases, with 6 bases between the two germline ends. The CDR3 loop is CAISELGDEQFF. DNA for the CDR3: TGTGCCATCAGTGAGTTGGGCGATGAGCAGTTCTTC.

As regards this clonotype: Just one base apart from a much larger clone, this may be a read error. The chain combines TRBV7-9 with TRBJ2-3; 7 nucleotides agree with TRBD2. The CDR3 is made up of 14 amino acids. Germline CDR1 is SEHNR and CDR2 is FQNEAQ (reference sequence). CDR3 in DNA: TGTGACAGCAGCTTCGGGCGGGAGATAGATACGCAGTATTTT. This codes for CDSSFGREIDTQYF. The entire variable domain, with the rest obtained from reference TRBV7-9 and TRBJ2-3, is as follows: DTGVSQNPRHKITKRGQNVTFRCDPISEHNRLYWYRQTLGQGPEFLTYFQNEAQLEKSRLLSDRFSAERPKGSFSTLEIQRTEQGDSAMYLCDSSFGREIDTQYFGPGTRLTVL.

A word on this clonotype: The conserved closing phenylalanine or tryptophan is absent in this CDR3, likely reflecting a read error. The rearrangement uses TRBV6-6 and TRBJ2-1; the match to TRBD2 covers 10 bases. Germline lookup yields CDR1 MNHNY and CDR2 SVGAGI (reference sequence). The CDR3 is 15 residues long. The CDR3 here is CASRGPGLACYEQFL. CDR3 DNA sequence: TGTGCAAGCAGAGGGCCGGGACTAGCGTGCTATGAGCAGTTCCTC.